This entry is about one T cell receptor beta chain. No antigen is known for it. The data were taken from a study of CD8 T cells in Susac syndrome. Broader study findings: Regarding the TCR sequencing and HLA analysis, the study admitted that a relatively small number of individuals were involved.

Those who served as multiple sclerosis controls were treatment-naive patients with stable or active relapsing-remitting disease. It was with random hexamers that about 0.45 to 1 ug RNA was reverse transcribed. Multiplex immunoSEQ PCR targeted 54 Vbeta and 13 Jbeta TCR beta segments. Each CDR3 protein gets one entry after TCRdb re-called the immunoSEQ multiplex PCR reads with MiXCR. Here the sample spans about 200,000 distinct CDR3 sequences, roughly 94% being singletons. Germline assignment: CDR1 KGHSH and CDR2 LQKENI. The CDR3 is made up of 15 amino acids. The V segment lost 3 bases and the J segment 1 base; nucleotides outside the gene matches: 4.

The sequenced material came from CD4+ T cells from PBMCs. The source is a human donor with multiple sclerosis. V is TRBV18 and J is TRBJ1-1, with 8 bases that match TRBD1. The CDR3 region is CASSPSTGANTEAFF. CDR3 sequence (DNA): TGTGCCAGCTCACCGTCGACAGGGGCGAACACTGAAGCTTTCTTT.